Sequencing of this TCR beta chain was carried out in a study of Graves' ophthalmopathy and Graves' hyperthyroidism. On the study more broadly: Hyperthyroidism was considered stable when no ophthalmopathy appeared within 18 months of follow-up.

The study recruited hyperthyroidism patients aged 18 to 65 who were newly diagnosed, under 2 months' duration. CDR1 is SGHRS and CDR2 is YFSETQ in the germline V gene. The V and J ends lost 0 bases and 0 bases respectively, with 6 bases between them. This CDR3 is built from 14 residues. Points on this clonotype: What it binds is unknown.

Using RNA transcripts, the TCR beta CDR3 regions were amplified. RT-PCR was first run with HTBI primers, then multiplex PCR in a second round. TCRdb re-derived calls from the multiplex PCR reads in MiXCR, one entry per CDR3 protein. There are 580,000 or so distinct CDR3 sequences in the sample; under 40% occur only once, and about 4.2% lies in the top ten. Study results and caveats: Most thyroid clonotypes with frequency above 0.001 were detected in blood too.

The chain combines TRBV5-1 with TRBJ2-5, with D unresolved. This receptor was obtained from an adult man with Graves' hyperthyroidism. Sequences were obtained from peripheral blood or thyroid tissue (not recorded which). CDR3 protein: CASSLGTNQETQYF. The CDR3 DNA sequence: TGCGCCAGCAGCTTGGGGACGAACCAAGAGACCCAGTACTTC.